This passage covers 2 T cell receptor beta chains from one sample sequenced in a study of blood T cell repertoires in COVID-19. Sequencing used immunoSEQ multiplex PCR; TCRdb keeps in-frame clones, though not all of them. The table has around 300,000 clones, around 89% seen once. Sequencing was carried out using PBMCs or T cells enriched from blood (not recorded which). Receptors originate from a young woman who had recovered from COVID-19.

This chain connects TRBV6-5 to TRBJ1-4; 10 nucleotides align to TRBD1. The germline CDR1 and CDR2 sequences are MNHEY and SVGAGI. This CDR3 has 16 residues. With 0 bases clipped from V and 6 bases from J, the junction kept 4 bases outside the gene matches. CDR3 coding DNA: TGTGCCAGCAGTTACTCCTCCGGGACAGGGGATGAAAAACTGTTTTTT. Residues: CASSYSSGTGDEKLFF.

This clone was counted only a few times. Additional DNA sequences in this sample encode the identical CDR3. The J gene is TRBJ2-7, the V gene TRBV5-1, with D possibly TRBD1 on 5 matching bases. The V gene lost 0 bases and the J gene lost 4 bases, with 11 bases spanning the gap. Looked up from germline, CDR1 is SGHRS and CDR2 is YFSETQ. This CDR3 has 14 amino acids. The CDR3 nucleotides read TGCGCCAGCAGCTTGGGAGACAGAGCTTACGAGCAGTACTTC. Translated: CASSLGDRAYEQYF.